This TCR beta chain was observed in a study of identical twins. Points from the study as a whole: The degree of excess twin sharing was weaker in beta out-of-frame sequences. Insertions were reduced in abundant cord blood beta clonotypes but not in memory repertoires.

V lost 0 bases to trimming and J lost 7 bases, with 8 bases between them. Germline CDR1 reads SGDLS; CDR2 reads YYNGEE. The CDR3 has 13 amino acids. This clonotype was detected only a few times. What it binds is unknown. From the 5' RACE reads, TCRdb called clonotypes with MiXCR, one entry per CDR3 protein. The table includes a few hundred thousand distinct CDR3 sequences, more than 9% detected once. These data were also filed under a second study, of yellow fever vaccine responses in identical twins. That source notes: Twins reportedly showed a vaccine T cell response that seemed partly convergent and partly personalized.

Sequenced input: PBMCs. This sequence joins TRBV9 and TRBJ2-1; D remains unclear. The receptor comes from a woman aged 18-29 years in good health. CDR3 sequence: CASSVEVGNEQFF. The CDR3 DNA follows: TGTGCCAGCAGCGTAGAGGTCGGTAATGAGCAGTTCTTC. Variable domain in full (rest from reference TRBV9 and TRBJ2-1): DSGVTQTPKHLITATGQRVTLRCSPRSGDLSVYWYQQSLDQGLQFLIQYYNGEERAKGNILERFSAQQFPDLHSELNLSSLELGDSALYFCASSVEVGNEQFFGPGTRLTVL.